One sample yielded the 8 T cell receptor beta chains listed below, sequenced in a study of T cells after yellow fever vaccination. In TCRdb, the 5' RACE reads were re-called with MiXCR into one record per CDR3 protein. The table has about 320,000 distinct CDR3 sequences, around 4.5% seen once. This sample comprised PBMCs, obtained 15 days after the yellow fever booster vaccination. The source of these receptors is a man younger than 35 who received the YFV17D yellow fever vaccine.

The chain uses TRBV7-2 and TRBJ2-7, with 9 positions matching TRBD1. The V gene's germline CDR1 is SGHTA and CDR2 FQGNSA. With 1 base clipped from V and 6 bases from J, the junction kept 7 bases outside the gene matches. The CDR3 is made up of 15 amino acids. The CDR3 loop is CASSLVGQGYSEQYF. The CDR3 nucleotides are TGTGCCAGCAGCTTAGTCGGACAGGGGTATTCCGAGCAGTACTTC.

In this sample, this clonotype turned up many times. V gene TRBV5-6 combines with J gene TRBJ1-5; a weak D match, TRBD1 (5 bases). The V and J ends lost 5 bases and 4 bases respectively, with 13 bases between them. This CDR3 contains 14 residues. Germline-derived CDR1 and CDR2 are SGHDT and YYEEEE. The CDR3: CASSRRDGNQPQHF. DNA of the CDR3: TGTGCCAGCAGTCGACGGGACGGGAATCAGCCCCAGCATTTT.

This clonotype came up many times. The junction shows a germline mismatch at one end, possibly a read error. The chain joins TRBV20-1 to TRBJ1-2; no reliable D call. This CDR3 has 11 amino acids. Germline V CDR1 and CDR2: DFQATT, SNEGSKA (reference sequence). DNA of the CDR3: TGCAGTGCTGGAGAGGGCAGGGGCTACACCTTC. This translates into CSAGEGRGYTF.

This chain links TRBV27 with TRBJ2-3; D ambiguous. This CDR3 is 15 amino acids long. Germline V gene sequence: CDR1 MNHEY, CDR2 SMNVEV (reference sequence). Trimming removed 4 bases at V and 2 bases at J, with 13 bases between. This CDR3 is CASSSGRLNTDTQYF. CDR3 coding DNA: TGTGCCAGCAGTTCCGGACGGCTGAACACAGATACGCAGTATTTT.

This clonotype appeared many times. This chain links TRBV9 with TRBJ2-7, with D possibly called TRBD1 or TRBD2 (5 bases each). The CDR3 totals 16 residues. Germline V gives CDR1 SGDLS, CDR2 YYNGEE. Trimming took off 3 bases at V and 7 bases at J, with 23 bases between the two ends. The CDR3 DNA follows: TGTGCCAGCAGCGCGGGGACGGCACCAAAAACAGAAGAGCAGTACTTC. Translated, it gives CASSAGTAPKTEEQYF.

This clonotype was seen at least ten times. This chain joins TRBV12-3 or TRBV12-4 and TRBJ1-2, with D perhaps TRBD1 (6 bases). V gave up 3 bases and J gave up 3 bases, with 11 bases separating them. The CDR3 has 14 amino acids. The CDR3 nucleotides read TGTGCCAGCAGTTTGGTGCCAGGGGACTATGGCTACACCTTC. Translating gives CASSLVPGDYGYTF.

This rearrangement joins TRBV5-1 to TRBJ2-5, with D tentatively TRBD2 (6 bases). The V and J ends lost 0 bases and 3 bases respectively, with 12 bases between them. Per the germline V gene, CDR1 is SGHRS and CDR2 is YFSETQ. The CDR3 length is 15 residues. As DNA, the CDR3 is TGCGCCAGCAGCTTGGAACGGTCGGGGGAAGAGACCCAGTACTTC. This codes for CASSLERSGEETQYF.

The J gene is TRBJ1-4, the V gene TRBV5-1, with D maybe TRBD1 (6 bases). With 4 bases removed from V and 3 bases from J, the gap between germline ends came to 13 bases. CDR3 size: 15 residues. Germline-derived CDR1 and CDR2 are SGHRS and YFSETQ. The chain's CDR3 is CASSPSRTANEKLFF. The CDR3 bases are TGCGCCAGCAGCCCCAGTAGGACAGCTAATGAAAAACTGTTTTTT. Full variable domain (missing parts from reference TRBV5-1 and TRBJ1-4): KAGVTQTPRYLIKTRGQQVTLSCSPISGHRSVSWYQQTPGQGLQFLFEYFSETQRNKGNFPGRFSGRQFSNSRSEMNVSTLELGDSALYLCASSPSRTANEKLFFGSGTQLSVL.